This record looks at one T cell receptor beta chain sequence and its context. The antigen is undetermined. This specimen belongs to a study of cytomegalovirus exposure and HLA in healthy donors. In the study overall: T cells numbering about 200 million yielded some 110 million unique TCR beta sequences in an earlier analysis. Across under 450 genotyped donors, around 82% landed in the Caucasian-associated ancestry cluster.

Study-level points and caveats: The availability of immune exposure information extended only to CMV serostatus.

This CDR3 is built from 14 residues. Per germline, CDR1 SGDLS and CDR2 YYNGEE. V trimming: 3 bases; J trimming: 7 bases; junction bases outside the gene matches: 6. It was with 60 Vbeta and 13 Jbeta primers that the PCR ran. Per the original methods: A later analysis counted 65 million to 90 million unique TCR beta chains, around 10 million shared. Method: immunoSEQ multiplex PCR; TCRdb's copy keeps in-frame clones and lacks some. V and J calls and clone size follow that table, whereas D and trimming were derived from the DNA. This sample has around 180,000 clones, with about 84% found just once. The J gene is TRBJ1-4, the V gene TRBV9; TRBD1 matches 7 bases. The sequenced sample consisted of PBMCs. The clonotype originates from a man between 18 and 35 years old in good health and CMV-seronegative. The CDR3 sequence: CASSASTGAEKLFF. DNA of the CDR3: TGTGCCAGCAGCGCCTCCACAGGGGCTGAAAAACTGTTTTTT.